This paragraph covers one TCR beta chain sequence. Antigen unknown. The protocol was immunoSEQ multiplex PCR, while the TCRdb copy is restricted to in-frame clones and leaves out a portion. This table has roughly 69,000 clones, roughly 92% appearing once. Germline assignment: CDR1 SNHLY and CDR2 FYNNEI. V dropped 6 bases and J dropped 8 bases, with 11 bases sitting between them. The CDR3 contains 12 residues. The sample comes from a study of graft-versus-host responses after intestinal transplantation. As for the study in general: Grafts that recipients had were multivisceral, liver-intestinal, or isolated intestinal transplants. After anti-thymocyte globulin induction, recipients took tacrolimus and steroids for around three years.

Points from the study as a whole: Early after transplant, HvG clones declined as circulating GvH clones peaked.

This TCR was recovered from a human patient who received an intestinal transplant, so some T cells may come from the graft donor. The sequencing used bone marrow, collected approximately 740 days after intestinal transplantation. V and J are TRBV2 and TRBJ2-1; D perhaps matches TRBD1 (6 bases). The DNA of the CDR3 is TGTGCCAGCAGGAGGGGGTTCGATGAGCAGTTCTTC. Its translation: CASRRGFDEQFF.